A selection of T cell receptor beta chains follows, all from one sample in a study of T cells in Graves' hyperthyroidism and ophthalmopathy. MiXCR, applied by TCRdb to the multiplex PCR reads, yields one record per CDR3 protein. The table shows about 350,000 distinct CDR3 sequences, with approximately 20% occurring only once. The sequenced material came from blood. Receptors originate from a woman between 18 and 29 years old with Graves' hyperthyroidism. Each CDR3 is given with its conserved first and last residue. D genes are given only for firm matches.

j_gene,v_gene,d_gene,CDR3aa
TRBJ2-4,TRBV28,-,CASSLGGSLAKNIQYF
TRBJ2-7,TRBV12-3/TRBV12-4,-,CASSLNTDEQYF
TRBJ1-1,TRBV5-1,TRBD1,CASSSLQGASLMNTEAFF
TRBJ1-5,TRBV6-1,TRBD1,CATRDRINQPQHF
TRBJ1-2,TRBV12-3/TRBV12-4,TRBD1,CASNLNRGDYGYTF
TRBJ1-2,TRBV2,-,CASTEDENGYTF
TRBJ1-2,TRBV12-3/TRBV12-4,TRBD1,CVSSYVKGAGGYTF
TRBJ1-1,TRBV29-1,-,CSVSRQYSNTEAFF
TRBJ2-7,TRBV5-1,-,CASSLALDIYSYEQYF
TRBJ1-1,TRBV19,-,CATKGGRGEAFF
TRBJ1-3,TRBV11-1,TRBD1,CASSLDRDRRDTIYF
TRBJ2-5,TRBV20-1,-,CSARDLVGHQETQYF
TRBJ1-2,TRBV6-1,-,CASLIVVPTNYGYTF
TRBJ1-2,TRBV20-1,TRBD1,CSARDLEGHRGLLGYTF
TRBJ2-5,TRBV5-4,TRBD1,CASSLVEGATAETQYF
TRBJ1-1,TRBV11-2,-,CVSSFGPGTEAFF
TRBJ1-1,TRBV12-5,-,CASGLDGQGRVRAGTEAFF
TRBJ2-3,TRBV20-1,TRBD2,CSARAKAGGLDTQYF
TRBJ1-5,TRBV20-1,-,CSAREGGGGRQPQHF
TRBJ1-2,TRBV27,-,CASSPLTGYGYTF
TRBJ1-5,TRBV6-1,-,CASSEETNQPQHF
TRBJ1-2,TRBV6-5,-,CASNEQGSGYTF
TRBJ2-2,TRBV6-5,-,CASSSPGTGELFF
TRBJ1-1,TRBV7-3,-,CASSFGAYTEAFF
TRBJ2-7,TRBV20-1,TRBD2,CSARVNGGANEQYF
TRBJ1-2,TRBV30,-,CAWRVNRASYTF
TRBJ1-3,TRBV12-3/TRBV12-4,-,CASSTNYLVRGNTIYF
TRBJ1-5,TRBV11-1,-,CASSFGSGSLGQPQHF
TRBJ1-2,TRBV12-3/TRBV12-4,TRBD1,CASSSGTEDDYTF
TRBJ1-2,TRBV12-3/TRBV12-4,-,CASSQGVRGNYGYTF